A single sample gave rise to the 23 T cell receptor beta chains below, sequenced in a study of CD8 T cells in ankylosing spondylitis. TCRdb recomputed calls from the 5' RACE reads with MiXCR, one row per CDR3 protein. This table has 150,000 to 200,000 distinct CDR3 sequences, over 15% appearing once. The material sequenced was blood, either unsorted or a sorted T cell fraction (not recorded which). The receptors stem from a male donor aged 5 to 29 with ankylosing spondylitis or in good health (not recorded which).

CDR3 loop: CASSSGLTFGANVLTF. The CDR3 DNA reads TGCGCCAGCAGCTCGGGACTTACCTTTGGGGCCAACGTCCTGACTTTC. The chain carries TRBV5-1 and TRBJ2-6, with D possibly TRBD2 on 6 matching bases. The CDR3 runs to 16 residues. CDR1 SGHRS and CDR2 YFSETQ come from the germline V gene. Trimming took off 3 bases at V and 3 bases at J, with 13 bases between the two ends.

CDR3 region: CASGLGVFYEQYV. The DNA for the CDR3 is TGTGCCAGCGGGTTGGGAGTTTTCTACGAGCAGTACGTC. The gene calls are TRBV5-5 and TRBJ2-7, with D possibly being TRBD2 (5 bases). V lost 7 bases and J 3 bases, leaving 14 bases between the germline ends. The CDR3 length is 13 residues. Germline loops: CDR1 SGHKS, CDR2 YYEKEE (reference sequence).

The table lists this clonotype with many counts. The chain employs TRBV15 and TRBJ1-2, with TRBD1 identical over 8 bases. The CDR3 sequence is 14 residues long. V dropped 0 bases and J dropped 6; count of bases not matched to a gene: 3. Looked up from germline, CDR1 is LNHNV and CDR2 is YYDKDF (reference sequence). The CDR3 coding sequence is TGTGCCACCAGCAGAGAAGACAGGGGCCATGGCTACACCTTC. Its protein is CATSREDRGHGYTF.

The genes are TRBV20-1 and TRBJ2-1; 11 positions agree with TRBD2. Trimming at V came to 4 bases and at J to 5 bases, leaving 7 bases not matched to a gene. In germline, CDR1 is DFQATT, CDR2 SNEGSKA (reference sequence). The CDR3 loop spans 15 amino acids. The CDR3 nucleotides read TGCAGTGCTACCCTAGCGGGAGGCATAGACAATGAGCAGTTCTTC. It encodes CSATLAGGIDNEQFF.

In its sample, this clonotype was seen once. The V call is TRBV29-1, the J call TRBJ2-1; D assignment may be TRBD1 or TRBD2 (6 bases each). Germline CDR1 and CDR2: SQVTM and ANQGSEA. This CDR3 is 13 amino acids long. The V end lost 5 bases, the J end lost 7 bases, and 15 bases lay between the germline ends. The CDR3 region has the DNA TGCAGCGTTCCCGTCGGGGGACAAAATGAGCAGTTCTTC. Protein: CSVPVGGQNEQFF.

This clonotype occurred many times. CDR3 nucleotides: TGTGCCACCAGTGATTTCGACAGAGCCTATGGCTACACCTTC. Protein sequence: CATSDFDRAYGYTF. V and J are TRBV24-1 and TRBJ1-2, with D maybe TRBD1 (5 bases). Germline V CDR1 and CDR2: KGHDR, SFDVKD. V lost 1 base and J 4 bases, leaving 9 bases between the germline ends. This CDR3 region has 14 residues.

This clonotype was seen many times. The chain couples TRBV6-5 to TRBJ1-1; D remains unclear. Germline V lookup: CDR1 MNHEY, CDR2 SVGAGI. CDR3 length: 15 amino acids. V lost 5 bases, J lost 7 bases, and 20 bases lay in between. The CDR3 here is CASSPSFTGRVEAFF. CDR3 in DNA: TGTGCCAGCAGTCCATCCTTCACCGGGCGGGTTGAAGCTTTCTTT.

This clonotype was detected only once. The V gene is TRBV11-1, the J gene TRBJ2-7, with TRBD2 matching over 14 bases. Germline CDR1 reads SGHAT; CDR2 reads FQDESV (reference sequence). J gave up 6 bases and V 5 bases, and 9 bases lay outside the gene matches. The CDR3 sequence is 16 residues long. The CDR3 protein is CASSAGTSGRGLEQYF. CDR3 DNA: TGTGCCAGCAGCGCCGGGACTAGCGGGAGAGGACTCGAGCAGTACTTC.

This clonotype came up a few times. The chain combines TRBV20-1 with TRBJ1-2; D remains unclear. Trimming took off 4 bases at V and 7 bases at J, with 10 bases between the two ends. CDR3 length: 11 amino acids. CDR1 DFQATT and CDR2 SNEGSKA come from the germline V gene (reference sequence). CDR3 in DNA: TGCAGTGCTAAGGTGCTAAGTGGCTACACCTTC. It codes for CSAKVLSGYTF.

This clonotype was picked up many times. The CDR3 coding sequence is TGCGCCAGCAGCCAACCAAATCAGGGGGCGGCTTTCTTT. This sequence encodes CASSQPNQGAAFF. The chain links TRBV5-1 to TRBJ1-1, with 8 positions matching TRBD1. The germline CDR1 and CDR2 sequences are SGHRS and YFSETQ. The CDR3 sequence is 13 residues long. V gave up 4 bases and J gave up 11 bases; unmatched junction bases: 10.

This chain uses TRBV19 with TRBJ2-1; no definite D call. The CDR3 is 13 residues long. V lost 7 bases to trimming and J lost 6 bases, with 13 bases between them. Germline loops: CDR1 LNHDA, CDR2 SQIVND (reference sequence). CDR3 in amino acids: CASTQLSGNEQFF. The DNA for the CDR3 is TGTGCCAGTACCCAGCTGTCTGGCAATGAGCAGTTCTTC.

In its sample, this clonotype was seen many times. V and J are TRBV24-1 and TRBJ1-2; 8 bases fit TRBD1. V dropped 5 bases and J dropped 4; count of bases not matched to a gene: 8. The germline gives CDR1 KGHDR, CDR2 SFDVKD. This CDR3 region has 15 residues. CDR3: CATSGRDGQGYGYTF. DNA for the CDR3: TGTGCCACCAGTGGCCGGGACGGACAGGGCTATGGCTACACCTTC.

The rearrangement links TRBV29-1 to TRBJ2-3, with TRBD2 matching 7 bases. The CDR3 contains 12 residues. In germline, CDR1 is SQVTM, CDR2 ANQGSEA. The J segment lost 9 bases and the V segment lost 2 bases, leaving 5 bases of the junction unmatched. The CDR3 reads CSVEREGKTQYF. CDR3 coding DNA: TGCAGCGTTGAAAGGGAGGGCAAAACGCAGTATTTT.

This clonotype was observed many times. V and J are TRBV20-1 and TRBJ1-4, with D unclear. The germline CDR1 and CDR2 sequences are DFQATT and SNEGSKA (reference sequence). The V gene lost 0 bases and the J gene lost 4 bases, with 12 bases spanning the gap. The CDR3 loop spans 15 amino acids. CDR3 loop: CSARDPQNFNEKLFF. CDR3 bases: TGCAGTGCTAGAGATCCCCAAAACTTTAATGAAAAACTGTTTTTT.

This clonotype came up many times. This chain's CDR3 is CASSYSTGPTYEQFF. CDR3 bases: TGTGCCAGCAGTTACTCGACGGGACCAACCTATGAGCAGTTCTTC. J is TRBJ2-1 and V is TRBV6-5; TRBD1 or TRBD2 may be the D gene (5 bases each). V was shortened by 0 bases and J by 8 bases, with 14 bases between the two germline ends. Germline CDR1 is MNHEY and CDR2 is SVGAGI. This CDR3 has 15 residues.

The sample holds one count of this clonotype. J is TRBJ2-2 and V is TRBV6-1; D gene unclear. This CDR3 is 13 amino acids long. Germline V gene data show CDR1 as MNHNS and CDR2 as SASEGT. V was shortened by 0 bases and J by 8 bases, with 7 bases between the two germline ends. The CDR3 coding sequence is TGTGCCAGCAGTGAAGCCTTGAATGGGGAGCTGTTTTTT. Encoded protein: CASSEALNGELFF.

This clonotype was counted ten times or more. The rearrangement joins TRBV19 to TRBJ2-2, with TRBD1 identical over 8 bases. The ends lost 6 bases at V and 5 bases at J; junction bases unmatched: 8. The germline V gene encodes CDR1 LNHDA and CDR2 SQIVND (reference sequence). The CDR3 has 15 residues. DNA of the CDR3: TGTGCCAGTAGCAATGGGGACAGGCCGACCGGGGAGCTGTTTTTT. Translation: CASSNGDRPTGELFF.

At least ten counts were recorded for this clonotype. For the CDR3, the DNA is TGTGCCAGCAGTTCCTTCCGGGAGGTGGACTATGGCTACACCTTC. Translating gives CASSSFREVDYGYTF. The chain links TRBV6-2 or TRBV6-3 to TRBJ1-2; D gene ambiguous. Germline values: CDR1 MNHEY, CDR2 SVGEGT. V was pared by 4 bases and J by 3 bases, with 15 bases between. This CDR3 has 15 amino acids.

There are many counts of this clonotype. This sequence joins TRBV3-1 and TRBJ2-1, with a weak D call TRBD2 (6 bases). Looked up from germline, CDR1 is LGHDT and CDR2 is YNNKEL (reference sequence). V was trimmed by 1 base and J by 6 bases, leaving 13 bases between them. This CDR3 region has 15 residues. CDR3 region: CASSQVPGAGNEQFF. Here the CDR3 DNA reads TGTGCCAGCAGCCAAGTCCCGGGAGCGGGCAATGAGCAGTTCTTC.

This clonotype was observed many times. The chain combines TRBV12-3 or TRBV12-4 with TRBJ2-5; D may be TRBD1 (6 bases). V lost 6 bases and J lost 4, with 12 bases in between. This CDR3 has 13 residues. CDR3 DNA: TGTGCCAGCAGCCCACAGGGCGGAGAGACCCAGTACTTC. Amino acid sequence: CASSPQGGETQYF.

In its sample, this clonotype was seen many times. The rearrangement joins TRBV27 to TRBJ2-3, with 8 nucleotides matching TRBD2. The CDR3 has 14 amino acids. With 5 bases clipped from V and 8 bases from J, the junction kept 9 bases outside the gene matches. The germline V gene encodes CDR1 MNHEY and CDR2 SMNVEV (reference sequence). The CDR3 region has the DNA TGTGCCAGCAGTAGTCGCGGGAGGCCAAGTACGCAGTATTTT. Translating gives CASSSRGRPSTQYF.

The chain carries TRBV19 and TRBJ2-5; possible D gene TRBD1, 6 bases. The CDR3 loop spans 14 amino acids. Germline assignment: CDR1 LNHDA and CDR2 SQIVND (reference sequence). V was cut by 5 bases and J by 1 base, with 11 bases left in between. For the CDR3, the DNA is TGTGCCAGTAGTTCCACAGGGACCCAAGAGACCCAGTACTTC. Its translation: CASSSTGTQETQYF.

The sample holds many counts of this clonotype. V gene TRBV7-2 combines with J gene TRBJ2-2; D remains unclear. From germline, CDR1 is SGHTA and CDR2 FQGNSA. V was pared by 3 bases and J by 2 bases, with 10 bases between. The CDR3 totals 15 residues. The CDR3 sequence: CASSFFTQNTGELFF. For the CDR3, the DNA is TGTGCCAGCAGCTTCTTCACTCAAAACACCGGGGAGCTGTTTTTT.